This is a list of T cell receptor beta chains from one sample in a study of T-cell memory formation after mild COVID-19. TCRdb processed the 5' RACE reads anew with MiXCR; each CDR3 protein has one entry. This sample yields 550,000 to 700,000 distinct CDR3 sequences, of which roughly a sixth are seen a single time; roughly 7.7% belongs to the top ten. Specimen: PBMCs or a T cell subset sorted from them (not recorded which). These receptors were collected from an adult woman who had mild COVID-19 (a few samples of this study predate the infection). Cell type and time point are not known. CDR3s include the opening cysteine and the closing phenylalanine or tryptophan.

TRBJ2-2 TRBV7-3 CASSPTPANTGELFF
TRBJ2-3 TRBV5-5 CASSLAGDFPLDTQYF
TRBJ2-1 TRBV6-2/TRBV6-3 CASSYSRAGVEEQFF
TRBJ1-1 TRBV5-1 CASSLRTVMNTEAFF
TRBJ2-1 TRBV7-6 CASSPGSVNEQFF
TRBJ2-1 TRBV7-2 CASSADRDIYNEQFF
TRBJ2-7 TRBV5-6 CASRQPGSYEQYF
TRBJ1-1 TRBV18 CASSPAGWNTEAFF
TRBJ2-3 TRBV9 CASSVSALDTDTQYF
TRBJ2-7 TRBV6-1 CASRGGRSYEQYF
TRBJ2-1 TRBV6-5 CASIPGAGRVNEQFF
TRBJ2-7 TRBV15 CATSRDGSGRWPYEQYF
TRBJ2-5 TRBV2 CASSEGAGAAWETQYF
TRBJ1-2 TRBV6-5 CASSYLDRLYYGYTF
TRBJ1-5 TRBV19 CASSIAGNQPQHF
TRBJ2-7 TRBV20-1 CSAGTGYEQYF
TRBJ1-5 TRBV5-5 CASSPTGTQQPQHF
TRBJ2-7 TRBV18 CASSPGLNEQYF
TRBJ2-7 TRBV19 CASGGGREQYF
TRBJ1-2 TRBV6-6 CASSYRPGQGNGYTF
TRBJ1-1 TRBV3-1 CASSYGQGATEAFF
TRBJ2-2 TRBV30 CAWRATGRTGELFF
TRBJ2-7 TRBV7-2 CASSPNSSHEQYF
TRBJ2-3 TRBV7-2 CASSLGREFSAGYNTDTQYF
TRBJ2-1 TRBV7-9 CASSLAYNEQFF
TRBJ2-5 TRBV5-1 CASSPGTSGGSSQETQYF
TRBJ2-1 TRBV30 CAWSVRASYNEQFF
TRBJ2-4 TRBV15 CATSRGLQGGKNIQYF
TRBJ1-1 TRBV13 CASSHQTTLNTEAFF
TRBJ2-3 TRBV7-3 CASSLTRLDTQYF
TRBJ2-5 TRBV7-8 CASSLRTGQPYF
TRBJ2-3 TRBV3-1 CASSRGTASTDTQYF
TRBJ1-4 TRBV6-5 CASSVQGLGEKLFF
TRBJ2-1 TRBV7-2 CASSLSRVGLAVREQFF
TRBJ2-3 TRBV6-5 CASSYVGFTDTQYF
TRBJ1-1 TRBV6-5 CASREWNTEAFF
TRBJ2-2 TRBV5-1 CASSIDRGNTGELFF
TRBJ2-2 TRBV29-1 CSVGPASVTGELFF
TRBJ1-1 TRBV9 CASSPPPWVRENTEAFF
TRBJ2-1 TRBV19 CASSSGSGHEQFF
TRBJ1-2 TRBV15 CATSSVDRGYGYTF
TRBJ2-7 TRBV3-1 CASSQVGEQYF
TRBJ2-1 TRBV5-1 CASSPSPDDWDEQFF
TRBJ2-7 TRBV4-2 CASSQGLADPYEQYF
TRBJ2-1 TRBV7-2 CASSLAVGTSGKNEQFF
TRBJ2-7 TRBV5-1 CASSLAGGTTFSEQYF
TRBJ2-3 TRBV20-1 CSARSILGTASTDTQYF
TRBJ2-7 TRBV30 CAWTGGNEQYF
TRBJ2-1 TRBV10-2 CASSDPETEQFF
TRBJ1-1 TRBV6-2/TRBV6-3 CASTPGDRNTEAFF
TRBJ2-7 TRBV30 CAWQRGPGRQYF